The rows below give T cell receptor beta chains drawn from one sample of a study of T-cell memory formation after mild COVID-19. TCRdb analysed the 5' RACE reads with MiXCR anew, one entry per CDR3 protein. This table has roughly 180,000 distinct CDR3 sequences, about 9.9% appearing once. The sample taken for sequencing was PBMCs or a T cell subset sorted from them (not recorded which). These receptor sequences come from a man younger than 35 who had mild COVID-19 (a few samples of this study predate the infection). Cell type and time point are not known. The CDR3 runs from the conserved cysteine through the conserved F or W. The D gene is left open where the match is weak. Size is stated for part of the rows, as once, few or many counts, or as a class when the clone is expanded.

d_call clone_size j_call v_call cdr3_aa cdr3_nt
NA few TRBJ2-2 TRBV6-1 CASTRTAHTGELFF TGTGCCAGCACCAGGACAGCCCACACCGGGGAGCTGTTTTTT
NA NA TRBJ1-6 TRBV18 CASSPLGGSYNSPLHF TGTGCCAGCTCACCACTCGGGGGGAGTTATAATTCACCCCTCCACTTT
NA NA TRBJ2-4 TRBV20-1 CSVPNNRDKNIQYF TGCAGTGTTCCGAACAACCGGGACAAAAACATTCAGTACTTC
NA NA TRBJ2-5 TRBV5-1 CASSLDQGTETQYF TGCGCCAGCAGCTTGGATCAGGGTACAGAGACCCAGTACTTC
NA NA TRBJ1-1 TRBV7-2 CASSLDYGQAFF TGTGCCAGCAGCTTAGACTACGGGCAAGCTTTCTTT
NA NA TRBJ2-1 TRBV3-1 CASSQGIYSYNEQFF TGTGCCAGCAGCCAGGGGATCTACTCCTACAATGAGCAGTTCTTC
TRBD1 NA TRBJ2-7 TRBV27 CASSIDRGHEQYF TGTGCCAGCAGTATCGACAGGGGCCACGAGCAGTACTTC
NA NA TRBJ2-1 TRBV5-6 CASSYDTASYNEQFF TGTGCCAGCAGCTACGACACCGCGTCGTACAATGAGCAGTTCTTC
NA few TRBJ2-3 TRBV9 CASSVQVGSADTQYF TGTGCCAGCAGCGTTCAGGTGGGGAGTGCAGATACGCAGTATTTT
NA NA TRBJ2-3 TRBV30 CAWGVADTQYF TGTGCCTGGGGGGTGGCAGATACGCAGTATTTT
NA NA TRBJ1-2 TRBV4-1 CASSQEGQGYTF TGCGCCAGCAGCCAAGAAGGGCAAGGCTACACCTTC
TRBD1 many TRBJ2-2 TRBV7-6 CASSPFTGGGNTGELFF TGTGCCAGCAGCCCATTCACAGGGGGCGGGAACACCGGGGAGCTGTTTTTT
NA NA TRBJ2-3 TRBV6-5 CASTGPVTQYF TGTGCCAGCACCGGACCTGTCACGCAGTATTTT
NA NA TRBJ2-3 TRBV5-1 CASSFVQTPDTQYF TGCGCCAGCAGCTTCGTCCAGACCCCAGATACGCAGTATTTT
NA NA TRBJ1-5 TRBV3-1 CASSVGQGKQPQHF TGTGCCAGCAGCGTCGGGCAGGGGAAGCAGCCCCAGCATTTT
NA NA TRBJ1-5 TRBV6-5 CASTTRGNQPQHF TGTGCCAGCACCACCCGGGGTAATCAGCCCCAGCATTTT
TRBD2 few TRBJ2-1 TRBV18 CASSPGLDHEQFF TGTGCCAGCTCTCCGGGACTAGACCATGAGCAGTTCTTC
NA NA TRBJ1-3 TRBV7-2 CASSPLAGDTIYF TGTGCCAGCAGCCCCCTAGCAGGGGACACCATATATTTT
TRBD2 few TRBJ2-3 TRBV7-2 CASSNGGASGDTQYF TGTGCCAGCAGCAACGGGGGGGCGTCGGGAGATACGCAGTATTTT
TRBD2 NA TRBJ2-3 TRBV12-3/TRBV12-4 CASSGSGGTTDTQYF TGTGCCAGCAGTGGTAGCGGGGGGACCACAGATACGCAGTATTTT
NA NA TRBJ1-1 TRBV6-2/TRBV6-3 CASSFTLLNTEAFF TGTGCCAGCAGTTTTACTCTTCTGAACACTGAAGCTTTCTTT
TRBD2 few TRBJ2-3 TRBV12-3/TRBV12-4 CASTNRGGADTQYF TGTGCCAGCACGAATCGTGGGGGGGCAGATACGCAGTATTTT
NA many TRBJ1-1 TRBV12-3/TRBV12-4 CASSFGQNTEAFF TGTGCCAGCAGTTTTGGGCAGAACACTGAAGCTTTCTTT
NA NA TRBJ1-5 TRBV6-6 CASKAAYSNQPQHF TGTGCCAGCAAGGCAGCTTATAGCAATCAGCCCCAGCATTTT
TRBD1 many TRBJ2-7 TRBV6-1 CASRDRGVHEQYF TGTGCCAGCCGGGACAGGGGGGTCCACGAGCAGTACTTC
NA NA TRBJ1-5 TRBV7-2 CASSFAQGDNQPQHF TGTGCCAGCAGCTTCGCCCAGGGAGACAATCAGCCCCAGCATTTT
TRBD1 few TRBJ2-3 TRBV10-1 CASSDYRTGGPDTQYF TGCGCCAGCAGTGATTACCGGACAGGGGGTCCAGATACGCAGTATTTT
NA few TRBJ2-1 TRBV20-1 CSAWGAGPSYNEQFF TGCAGTGCTTGGGGGGCGGGACCCTCCTACAATGAGCAGTTCTTC
TRBD1 NA TRBJ2-5 TRBV12-3/TRBV12-4 CASNLQGWETQYF TGTGCCAGCAATTTACAGGGGTGGGAGACCCAGTACTTC
NA NA TRBJ2-4 TRBV7-9 CASSSGGHWERIQYF TGTGCCAGCAGCTCAGGTGGACATTGGGAGAGGATTCAGTACTTC
NA NA TRBJ1-1 TRBV30 CAFNPSTNTEAFF TGTGCTTTCAACCCATCGACAAACACTGAAGCTTTCTTT
TRBD1 many TRBJ1-5 TRBV12-3/TRBV12-4 CASSRDSSNQPQHF TGTGCCAGCAGTCGGGACAGTAGCAATCAGCCCCAGCATTTT
NA NA TRBJ1-3 TRBV7-2 CASSLVVGTGNTIYF TGTGCCAGCAGCTTAGTTGTGGGGACTGGAAACACCATATATTTT
NA few TRBJ1-5 TRBV4-3 CASSQDWTPAERSNQPQHF TGCGCCAGCAGCCAAGATTGGACTCCCGCTGAACGTAGCAATCAGCCCCAGCATTTT
NA NA TRBJ1-2 TRBV19 CASSIRTLSRGYTF TGTGCCAGTAGTATAAGGACTCTAAGTCGTGGCTACACCTTC
NA few TRBJ1-1 TRBV6-5 CASPGPGSTEAFF TGTGCCAGCCCGGGGCCGGGGAGCACTGAAGCTTTCTTT
TRBD1 few TRBJ1-1 TRBV6-1 CASSATDRDPEAFF TGTGCCAGCAGTGCGACCGACAGGGACCCTGAAGCTTTCTTT
NA NA TRBJ1-1 TRBV30 CAWSKGSNTEAFF TGTGCCTGGAGTAAGGGCAGCAACACTGAAGCTTTCTTT
NA NA TRBJ1-5 TRBV2 CASNRVGGPQHF TGTGCCAGCAACAGGGTGGGGGGACCCCAGCATTTT
NA many TRBJ1-1 TRBV7-6 CASSLEGIGTEAFF TGTGCCAGCAGCTTAGAAGGGATCGGCACTGAAGCTTTCTTT
NA many TRBJ2-5 TRBV5-1 CASSLEVETQYF TGCGCCAGCAGCCTGGAGGTTGAGACCCAGTACTTC
NA NA TRBJ2-2 TRBV29-1 CSVERRGRTGELFF TGCAGCGTTGAAAGGAGGGGTCGGACCGGGGAGCTGTTTTTT
NA NA TRBJ1-2 TRBV4-1 CASSQGLERGYGYTF TGCGCCAGCAGCCAGGGTTTGGAACGTGGCTATGGCTACACCTTC
TRBD1 NA TRBJ1-6 TRBV5-5 CASSGPGTDSSPLHF TGTGCCAGCAGCGGCCCTGGGACAGACTCTTCACCCCTCCACTTT
TRBD1 many TRBJ2-5 TRBV5-1 CASSVTGTVEETQYF TGCGCCAGCAGCGTCACCGGGACAGTGGAAGAGACCCAGTACTTC
NA NA TRBJ2-2 TRBV7-7 CASSRRSDREVTGELFF TGTGCTAGCAGCCGGCGCTCAGACAGGGAGGTCACCGGGGAGCTGTTTTTT